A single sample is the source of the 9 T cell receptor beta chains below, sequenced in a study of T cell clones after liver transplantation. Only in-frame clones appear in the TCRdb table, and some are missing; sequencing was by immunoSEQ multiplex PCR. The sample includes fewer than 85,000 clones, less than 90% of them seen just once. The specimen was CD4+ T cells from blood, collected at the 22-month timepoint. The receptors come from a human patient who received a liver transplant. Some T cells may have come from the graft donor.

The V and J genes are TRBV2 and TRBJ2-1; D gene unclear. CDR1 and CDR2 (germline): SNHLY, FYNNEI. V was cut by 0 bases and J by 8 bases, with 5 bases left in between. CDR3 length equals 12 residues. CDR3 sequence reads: CASSEAGYEQFF. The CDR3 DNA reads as TGTGCCAGCAGTGAAGCGGGGTATGAGCAGTTCTTC.

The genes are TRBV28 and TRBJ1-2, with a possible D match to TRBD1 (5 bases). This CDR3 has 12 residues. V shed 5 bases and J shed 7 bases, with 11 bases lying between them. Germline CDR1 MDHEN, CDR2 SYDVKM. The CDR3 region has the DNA TGTGCCAGCAGTAACAGGTTCTTTGGCTACACCTTC. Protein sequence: CASSNRFFGYTF.

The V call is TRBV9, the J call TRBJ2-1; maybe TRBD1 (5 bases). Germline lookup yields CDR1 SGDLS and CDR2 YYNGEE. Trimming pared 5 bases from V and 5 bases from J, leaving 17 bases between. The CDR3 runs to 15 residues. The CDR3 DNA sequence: TGTGCCAGCAGTAGGGGAATTCGTTCCGACAATGAGCAGTTCTTC. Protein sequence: CASSRGIRSDNEQFF.

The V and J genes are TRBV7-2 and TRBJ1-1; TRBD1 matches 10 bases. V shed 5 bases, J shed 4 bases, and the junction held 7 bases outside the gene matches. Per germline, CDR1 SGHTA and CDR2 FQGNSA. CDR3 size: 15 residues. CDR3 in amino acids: CASSPQTGGFTEAFF. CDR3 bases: TGTGCCAGCAGCCCACAGACAGGGGGCTTCACTGAAGCTTTCTTT.

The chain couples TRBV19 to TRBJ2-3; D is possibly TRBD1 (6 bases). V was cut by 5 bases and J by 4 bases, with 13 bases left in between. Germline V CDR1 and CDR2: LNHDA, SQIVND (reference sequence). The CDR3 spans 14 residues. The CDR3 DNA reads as TGTGCCAGTAGTGAGCAGGGGCAGGCAGATACGCAGTATTTT. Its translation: CASSEQGQADTQYF.

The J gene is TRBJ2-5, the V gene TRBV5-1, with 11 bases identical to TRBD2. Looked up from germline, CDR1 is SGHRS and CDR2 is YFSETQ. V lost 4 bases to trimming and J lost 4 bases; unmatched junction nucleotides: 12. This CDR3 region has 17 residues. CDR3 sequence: CASSTGTSGLRGETQYF. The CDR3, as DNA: TGCGCCAGCAGCACCGGGACTAGCGGCCTCAGAGGAGAGACCCAGTACTTC.

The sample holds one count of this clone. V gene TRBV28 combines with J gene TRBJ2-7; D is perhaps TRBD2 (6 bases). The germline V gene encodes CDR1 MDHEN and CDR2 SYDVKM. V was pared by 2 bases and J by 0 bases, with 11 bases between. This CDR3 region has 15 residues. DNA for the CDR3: TGTGCCAGCAGTTTAAATCGGGAGAGCTCCTACGAGCAGTACTTC. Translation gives CASSLNRESSYEQYF.

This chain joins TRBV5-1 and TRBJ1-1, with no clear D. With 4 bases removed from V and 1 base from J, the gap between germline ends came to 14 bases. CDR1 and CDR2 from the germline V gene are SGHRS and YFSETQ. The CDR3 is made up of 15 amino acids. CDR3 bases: TGCGCCAGCAGCCTAGCGGCGACTAAGAACACTGAAGCTTTCTTT. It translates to CASSLAATKNTEAFF. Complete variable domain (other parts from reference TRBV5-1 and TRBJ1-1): KAGVTQTPRYLIKTRGQQVTLSCSPISGHRSVSWYQQTPGQGLQFLFEYFSETQRNKGNFPGRFSGRQFSNSRSEMNVSTLELGDSALYLCASSLAATKNTEAFFGQGTRLTVV.

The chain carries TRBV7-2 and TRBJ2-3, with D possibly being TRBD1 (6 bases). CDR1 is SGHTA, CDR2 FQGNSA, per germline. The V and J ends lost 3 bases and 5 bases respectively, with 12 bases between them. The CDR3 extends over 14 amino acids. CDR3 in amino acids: CASSLAQGVDTQYF. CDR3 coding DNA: TGTGCCAGCAGCTTGGCACAGGGAGTAGATACGCAGTATTTT.